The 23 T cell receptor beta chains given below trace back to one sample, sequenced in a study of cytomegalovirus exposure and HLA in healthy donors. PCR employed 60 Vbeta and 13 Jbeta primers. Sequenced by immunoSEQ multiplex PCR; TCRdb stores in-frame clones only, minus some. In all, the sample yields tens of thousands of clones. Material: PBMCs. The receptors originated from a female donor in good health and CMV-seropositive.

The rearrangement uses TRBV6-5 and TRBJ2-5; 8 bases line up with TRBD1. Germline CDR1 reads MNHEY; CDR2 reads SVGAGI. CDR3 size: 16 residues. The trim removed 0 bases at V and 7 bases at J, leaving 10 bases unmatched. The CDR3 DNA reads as TGTGCCAGCAGTTACTCGGACAGGGCCCCGTTAATGACCCAGTACTTC. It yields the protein CASSYSDRAPLMTQYF.

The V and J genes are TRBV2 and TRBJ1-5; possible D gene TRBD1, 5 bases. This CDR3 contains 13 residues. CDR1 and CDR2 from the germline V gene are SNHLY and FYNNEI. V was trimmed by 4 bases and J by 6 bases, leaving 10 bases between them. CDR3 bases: TGTGCCAGCAGTGTGGGGGGACGTCAGCCCCAGCATTTT. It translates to CASSVGGRQPQHF.

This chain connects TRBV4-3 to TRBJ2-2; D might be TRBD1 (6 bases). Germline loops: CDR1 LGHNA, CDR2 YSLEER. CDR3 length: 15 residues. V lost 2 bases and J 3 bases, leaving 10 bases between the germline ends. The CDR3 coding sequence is TGCGCCAGCAGCCAATGGGCAGGGGACACCGGGGAGCTGTTTTTT. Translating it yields CASSQWAGDTGELFF.

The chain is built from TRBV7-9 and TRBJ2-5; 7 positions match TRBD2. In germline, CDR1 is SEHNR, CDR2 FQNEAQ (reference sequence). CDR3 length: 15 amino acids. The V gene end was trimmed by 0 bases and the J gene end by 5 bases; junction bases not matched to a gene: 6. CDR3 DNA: TGTGCCAGCAGCTTAGCGGGGCTAGCGGAGGAGACCCAGTACTTC. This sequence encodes CASSLAGLAEETQYF.

Here the CDR3 reads CASRKQGYSNQPQHF. The CDR3 nucleotides read TGTGCCAGCAGGAAACAGGGGTATAGCAATCAGCCCCAGCATTTT. This chain joins TRBV6-5 and TRBJ1-5; 7 positions agree with TRBD1. The junction had 5 bases not matched to a gene; V was cut back by 6 bases and J by 0 bases. Germline loops: CDR1 MNHEY, CDR2 SVGAGI. The CDR3 extends over 15 amino acids.

The CDR3 loop reads CSVKLARETQYF. CDR3 nucleotides: TGCAGCGTAAAACTAGCGCGGGAGACCCAGTACTTC. This chain connects TRBV29-1 to TRBJ2-5; 7 nucleotides align to TRBD2. J was trimmed by 5 bases and V by 6 bases; bases with no gene match: 6. The CDR3 length is 12 residues. Germline CDR1 and CDR2: SQVTM and ANQGSEA.

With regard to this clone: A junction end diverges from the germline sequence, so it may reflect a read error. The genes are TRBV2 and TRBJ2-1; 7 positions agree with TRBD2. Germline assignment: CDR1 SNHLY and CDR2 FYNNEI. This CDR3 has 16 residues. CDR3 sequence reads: CASSNERDFSDNEQFF. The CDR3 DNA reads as TGTGCCAGCAGTAATGAGCGGGATTTCTCCGACAATGAGCAGTTCTTC.

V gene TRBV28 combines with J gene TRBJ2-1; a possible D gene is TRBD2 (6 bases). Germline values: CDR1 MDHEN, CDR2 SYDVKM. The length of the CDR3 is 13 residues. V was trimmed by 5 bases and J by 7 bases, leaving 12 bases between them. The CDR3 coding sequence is TGTGCCAGCAGTGCCTTCGGGAGAAATGAGCAGTTCTTC. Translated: CASSAFGRNEQFF.

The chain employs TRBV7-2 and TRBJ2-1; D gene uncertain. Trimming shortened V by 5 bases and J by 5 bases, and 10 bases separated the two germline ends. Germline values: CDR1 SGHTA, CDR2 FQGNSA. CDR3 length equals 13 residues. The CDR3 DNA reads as TGTGCCAGCAGCGTTACTACTAACAATGAGCAGTTCTTC. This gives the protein CASSVTTNNEQFF.

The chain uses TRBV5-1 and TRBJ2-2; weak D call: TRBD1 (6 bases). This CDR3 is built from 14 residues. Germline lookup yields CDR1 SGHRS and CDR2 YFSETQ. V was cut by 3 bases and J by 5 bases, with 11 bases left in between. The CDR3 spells CASSSRGGTGELFF. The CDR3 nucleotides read TGCGCCAGCAGCTCCAGGGGTGGTACCGGGGAGCTGTTTTTT.

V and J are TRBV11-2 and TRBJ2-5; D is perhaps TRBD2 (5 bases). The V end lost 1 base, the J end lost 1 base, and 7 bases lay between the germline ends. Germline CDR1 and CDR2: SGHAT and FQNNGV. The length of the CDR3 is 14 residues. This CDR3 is CASSLGGIQETQYF. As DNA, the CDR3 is TGTGCCAGCAGCTTAGGAGGGATCCAAGAGACCCAGTACTTC.

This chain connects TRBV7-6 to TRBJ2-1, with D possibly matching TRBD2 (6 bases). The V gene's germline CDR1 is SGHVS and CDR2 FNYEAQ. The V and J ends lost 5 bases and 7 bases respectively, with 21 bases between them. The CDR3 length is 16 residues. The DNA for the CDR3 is TGTGCCAGCAGCCTCGGCGCAGGGCGGACTAATAATGAGCAGTTCTTC. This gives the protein CASSLGAGRTNNEQFF.

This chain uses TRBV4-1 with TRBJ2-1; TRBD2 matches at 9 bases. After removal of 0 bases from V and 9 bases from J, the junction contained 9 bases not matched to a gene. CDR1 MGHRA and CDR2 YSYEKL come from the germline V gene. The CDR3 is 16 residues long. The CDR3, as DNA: TGCGCCAGCAGCCAAGACCTAGCGGGGCCTTTGGCTGAGCAGTTCTTC. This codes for CASSQDLAGPLAEQFF.

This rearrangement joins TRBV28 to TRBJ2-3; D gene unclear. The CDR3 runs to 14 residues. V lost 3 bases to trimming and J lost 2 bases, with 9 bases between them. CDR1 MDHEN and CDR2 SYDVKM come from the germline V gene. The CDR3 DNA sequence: TGTGCCAGCAGTTTTTCCCAGGTCACAGATACGCAGTATTTT. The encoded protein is CASSFSQVTDTQYF.

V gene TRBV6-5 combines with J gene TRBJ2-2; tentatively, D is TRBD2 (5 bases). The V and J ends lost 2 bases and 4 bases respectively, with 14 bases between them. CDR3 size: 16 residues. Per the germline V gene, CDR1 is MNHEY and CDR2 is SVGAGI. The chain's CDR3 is CASSYELVLSTGELFF. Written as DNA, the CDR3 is TGTGCCAGCAGTTACGAACTAGTCCTCTCCACCGGGGAGCTGTTTTTT.

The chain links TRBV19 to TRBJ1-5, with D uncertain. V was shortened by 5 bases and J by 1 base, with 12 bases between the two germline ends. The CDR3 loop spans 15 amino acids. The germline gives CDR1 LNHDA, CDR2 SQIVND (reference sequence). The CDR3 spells CASSFLTLSNQPQHF. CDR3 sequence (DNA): TGTGCCAGTAGTTTTTTAACCCTAAGCAATCAGCCCCAGCATTTT.

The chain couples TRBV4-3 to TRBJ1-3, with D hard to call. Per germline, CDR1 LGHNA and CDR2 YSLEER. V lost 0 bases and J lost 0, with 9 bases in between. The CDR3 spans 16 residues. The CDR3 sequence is CASSQDRTFSGNTIYF. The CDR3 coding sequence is TGCGCCAGCAGCCAAGACCGGACTTTCTCTGGAAACACCATATATTTT.

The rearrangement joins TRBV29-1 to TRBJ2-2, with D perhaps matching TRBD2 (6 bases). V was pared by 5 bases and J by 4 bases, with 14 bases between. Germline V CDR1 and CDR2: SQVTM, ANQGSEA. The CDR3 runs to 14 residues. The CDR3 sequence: CSVRRGEGTGELFF. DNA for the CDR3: TGCAGCGTTAGGCGGGGAGAGGGCACCGGGGAGCTGTTTTTT.

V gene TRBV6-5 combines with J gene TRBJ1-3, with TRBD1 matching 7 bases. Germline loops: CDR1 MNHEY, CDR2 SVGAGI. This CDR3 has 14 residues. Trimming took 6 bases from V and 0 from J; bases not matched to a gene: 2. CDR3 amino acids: CASRPGGSGNTIYF. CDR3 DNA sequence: TGTGCCAGCAGACCAGGGGGCTCTGGAAACACCATATATTTT.

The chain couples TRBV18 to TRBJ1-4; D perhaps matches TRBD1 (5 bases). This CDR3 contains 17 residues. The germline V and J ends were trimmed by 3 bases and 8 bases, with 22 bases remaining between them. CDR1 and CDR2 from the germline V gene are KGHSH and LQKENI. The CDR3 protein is CASSPRSGTAAGEKLFF. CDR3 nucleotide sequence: TGTGCCAGCTCACCGAGATCCGGGACCGCGGCGGGAGAAAAACTGTTTTTT.

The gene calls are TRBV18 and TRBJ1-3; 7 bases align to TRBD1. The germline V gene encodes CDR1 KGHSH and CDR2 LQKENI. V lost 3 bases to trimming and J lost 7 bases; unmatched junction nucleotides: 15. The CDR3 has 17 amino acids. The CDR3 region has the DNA TGTGCCAGCTCACCGACGACAGGGAATTCCTTCTTTAACACCATATATTTT. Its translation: CASSPTTGNSFFNTIYF.

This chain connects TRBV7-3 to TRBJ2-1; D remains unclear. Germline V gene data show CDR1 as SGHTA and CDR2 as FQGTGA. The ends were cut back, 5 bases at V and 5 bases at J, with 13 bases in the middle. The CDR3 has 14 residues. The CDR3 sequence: CASSPGQPHNEQFF. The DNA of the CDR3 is TGTGCCAGCAGCCCGGGTCAACCCCACAATGAGCAGTTCTTC.

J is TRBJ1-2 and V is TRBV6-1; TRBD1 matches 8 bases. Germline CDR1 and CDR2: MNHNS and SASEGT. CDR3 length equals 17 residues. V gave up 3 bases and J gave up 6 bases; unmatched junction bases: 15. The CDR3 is CASSETGAGYLFDGYTF. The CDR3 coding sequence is TGTGCCAGCAGTGAGACAGGGGCCGGATATCTTTTCGATGGCTACACCTTC.